A single sample is the source of the 25 T cell receptor beta chains below, sequenced in a study of T-cell memory formation after mild COVID-19. TCRdb reanalysed the 5' RACE reads using MiXCR and keeps one entry per CDR3 protein. Of about 310,000 distinct CDR3 sequences detected, less than 20% appear once; the ten largest clones hold more than 20%. The material sequenced was PBMCs or a T cell subset sorted from them (not recorded which). All receptors come from a man aged 18 to 29 who had mild COVID-19 (a few samples of this study predate the infection). Cell type and time point are not known.

This clonotype was counted between two and nine times. This sequence joins TRBV2 and TRBJ2-1; unclear D gene. The V gene's germline CDR1 is SNHLY and CDR2 FYNNEI. The CDR3 is 12 residues long. Between the trimmed V and J ends, which lost 6 bases and 10 bases, there was a span of 13 bases. Here the CDR3 DNA reads TGTGCCAGCAGGTCCGATAGGATCGAGCAGTTCTTC. Residues: CASRSDRIEQFF.

The J gene is TRBJ2-3, the V gene TRBV7-3; 9 bases align to TRBD2. Germline CDR1 and CDR2: SGHTA and FQGTGA. The CDR3 spans 16 residues. V lost 1 base to trimming and J lost 5 bases; unmatched junction nucleotides: 7. CDR3 protein: CASSLNAGGLGDTQYF. The CDR3 nucleotides read TGTGCCAGCAGCTTAAACGCGGGGGGGCTGGGAGATACGCAGTATTTT.

This clonotype was observed a few times. V and J are TRBV7-2 and TRBJ2-2; 8 bases match TRBD2. Germline CDR1 is SGHTA and CDR2 is FQGNSA. J lost 4 bases, V lost 4 bases, and 2 bases had no gene match. The CDR3 loop spans 14 amino acids. The CDR3 bases are TGTGCCAGCAGCTCGGGGGGGCCCACCGGGGAGCTGTTTTTT. It specifies CASSSGGPTGELFF.

This chain uses TRBV13 with TRBJ2-4, with 10 positions matching TRBD1. Germline V lookup: CDR1 PRHDT, CDR2 FYEKMQ (reference sequence). The CDR3 sequence is 15 residues long. Trimming removed 8 bases from V and 13 bases from J; junction bases left unmatched: 17. CDR3 sequence: CASAVIGTGANLQYF. CDR3 sequence (DNA): TGTGCCAGCGCTGTGATTGGGACAGGGGCTAACTTACAGTACTTC.

This clonotype has only a few counts. CDR3 protein: CASSLGKRGGGYEQFF. The CDR3 nucleotides read TGCGCCAGCAGCTTGGGGAAGCGGGGGGGCGGATATGAGCAGTTCTTC. J is TRBJ2-1 and V is TRBV5-1; 10 bases are shared with TRBD2. This CDR3 region has 16 residues. With V trimmed by 0 bases and J by 8 bases, 8 bases remained unmatched. Germline CDR1 reads SGHRS; CDR2 reads YFSETQ.

This clonotype was observed at least ten times. This chain links TRBV12-3 or TRBV12-4 with TRBJ2-3; TRBD2 matches at 9 bases. The CDR3 is made up of 17 amino acids. The J segment lost 2 bases and the V segment lost 3 bases, leaving 9 bases of the junction unmatched. CDR3 in DNA: TGTGCCAGCAGTTTTTGGCGGCTAGCGGGGTTCACAGATACGCAGTATTTT. Encoded protein: CASSFWRLAGFTDTQYF.

This clonotype has ten or more counts. This chain links TRBV2 with TRBJ1-5; D gene uncertain. Germline CDR1 reads SNHLY; CDR2 reads FYNNEI. CDR3 length: 16 residues. V was pared by 0 bases and J by 3 bases, with 12 bases between. CDR3: CASSEADDAVNQPQHF. Written as DNA, the CDR3 is TGTGCCAGCAGTGAAGCCGACGACGCAGTCAATCAGCCCCAGCATTTT.

This clonotype was recorded a few times. V gene TRBV5-1 combines with J gene TRBJ2-5, with 12 bases that match TRBD2. V shed 4 bases and J 1 base; nucleotides not matched to a gene: 14. CDR1 is SGHRS, CDR2 YFSETQ, per germline. The CDR3 is 19 residues long. CDR3 protein: CASSPTGTSGQTFQETQYF. CDR3 nucleotide sequence: TGCGCCAGCAGCCCGACCGGGACTAGCGGGCAAACCTTCCAAGAGACCCAGTACTTC.

Written as DNA, the CDR3 is TGTGCCAGCAGCTCAGCTTCGGGACAGGGGATTGCCGGGGAGCTGTTTTTT. Protein product: CASSSASGQGIAGELFF. V is TRBV7-9 and J is TRBJ2-2; TRBD1 matches 10 bases. CDR1 and CDR2 (germline): SEHNR, FQNEAQ (reference sequence). Trimming removed 4 bases from V and 6 bases from J; junction bases left unmatched: 11. The CDR3 contains 17 residues.

This clonotype was counted only a few times. The gene calls are TRBV5-1 and TRBJ2-1, with D possibly matching TRBD2 (5 bases). CDR1 is SGHRS and CDR2 is YFSETQ in the germline V gene. Trimming took off 0 bases at V and 5 bases at J, with 12 bases between the two ends. This CDR3 has 15 amino acids. CDR3 coding DNA: TGCGCCAGCAGCTTGGAGTGGGGAGTCCACAATGAGCAGTTCTTC. Amino acid sequence: CASSLEWGVHNEQFF.

The chain links TRBV7-2 to TRBJ1-2, with D tentatively TRBD1 (6 bases). The V and J ends lost 1 base and 4 bases respectively, with 10 bases between them. The V gene's germline CDR1 is SGHTA and CDR2 FQGNSA. The CDR3 has 14 residues. This chain's CDR3 is CASSLDKGGYGYTF. CDR3 DNA: TGTGCCAGCAGCTTAGACAAAGGGGGCTATGGCTACACCTTC.

This clonotype was detected a few times. This chain joins TRBV18 and TRBJ1-4; D not certain. V was pared by 4 bases and J by 2 bases, with 8 bases between. CDR1 is KGHSH and CDR2 is LQKENI in the germline V gene. The CDR3 is made up of 14 amino acids. DNA of the CDR3: TGTGCCAGCTCACAACGGGTGACTAATGAAAAACTGTTTTTT. This codes for CASSQRVTNEKLFF.

The chain uses TRBV27 and TRBJ1-1; no clear D gene. This CDR3 region has 16 residues. Trimming pared 2 bases from V and 1 base from J, leaving 14 bases between. Germline CDR1 reads MNHEY; CDR2 reads SMNVEV (reference sequence). The CDR3 DNA sequence: TGTGCCAGCAGTTTAGTCCCCCAGTTTTCGAACACTGAAGCTTTCTTT. It encodes CASSLVPQFSNTEAFF.

The chain joins TRBV29-1 to TRBJ1-1; unclear D gene. The V gene lost 4 bases and the J gene lost 5 bases, with 11 bases spanning the gap. The CDR3 is 12 amino acids. From germline, CDR1 is SQVTM and CDR2 ANQGSEA. In DNA, the CDR3 is TGCAGCGTTGGTGGGAGAGGAACTGAAGCTTTCTTT. Its translation: CSVGGRGTEAFF.

The gene calls are TRBV15 and TRBJ2-7, with 7 bases identical to TRBD2. The J segment lost 0 bases and the V segment lost 1 base, leaving 3 bases of the junction unmatched. Germline CDR1 reads LNHNV; CDR2 reads YYDKDF (reference sequence). The CDR3 is 15 residues long. CDR3: CATSRVIAGSYEQYF. CDR3 coding DNA: TGTGCCACCAGCAGAGTAATAGCGGGCTCCTACGAGCAGTACTTC. The full variable domain, rest sourced from reference TRBV15 and TRBJ2-7, is DAMVIQNPRYQVTQFGKPVTLSCSQTLNHNVMYWYQQKSSQAPKLLFHYYDKDFNNEADTPDNFQSRRPNTSFCFLDIRSPGLGDTAMYLCATSRVIAGSYEQYFGPGTRLTVT.

This clonotype has a handful of counts. The rearrangement links TRBV7-2 to TRBJ2-7; 7 bases are shared with TRBD1. The CDR3 length is 15 residues. CDR1 is SGHTA, CDR2 FQGNSA, per germline. J lost 3 bases, V lost 1 base, and 6 bases had no gene match. The CDR3 here is CASSLVSTGIYEQYF. The CDR3, as DNA: TGTGCCAGCAGCTTAGTTTCGACAGGGATCTACGAGCAGTACTTC. The full variable domain, rest sourced from reference TRBV7-2 and TRBJ2-7, is GAGVSQSPSNKVTEKGKDVELRCDPISGHTALYWYRQSLGQGLEFLIYFQGNSAPDKSGLPSDRFSAERTGGSVSTLTIQRTQQEDSAVYLCASSLVSTGIYEQYFGPGTRLTVT.

This clonotype was seen only a few times. This CDR3 reads CASSNSGGADTGELFF. Written as DNA, the CDR3 is TGTGCCAGCAGCAACAGCGGGGGGGCCGACACCGGGGAGCTGTTTTTT. The V and J genes are TRBV21-1 and TRBJ2-2; TRBD1 is the table's D call and was not checked against the DNA. TRBV21-1 is flagged as a pseudogene. CDR3 size: 16 residues.

In DNA, the CDR3 is TGTGCCAGCAGCTTAGGTATTACGGGAAATCAGCCCCAGCATTTT. Protein product: CASSLGITGNQPQHF. The chain carries TRBV7-9 and TRBJ1-5; D call uncertain. Trimming pared 1 base from V and 4 bases from J, leaving 11 bases between. The CDR3 has 15 amino acids. The V gene's germline CDR1 is SEHNR and CDR2 FQNEAQ (reference sequence).

J is TRBJ1-2 and V is TRBV10-3; tentative D call: TRBD1 (5 bases). This CDR3 has 13 residues. Germline-derived CDR1 and CDR2 are ENHRY and SYGVKD. V lost 7 bases, J lost 5 bases, and 14 bases lay in between. The CDR3 region is CAITEGLGYGYTF. For the CDR3, the DNA is TGTGCCATCACCGAGGGGCTGGGTTATGGCTACACCTTC.

The gene calls are TRBV7-2 and TRBJ1-5, with D maybe TRBD1 (5 bases). Trimming removed 5 bases at V and 0 bases at J, with 14 bases between. The CDR3 is 16 residues long. The V gene's germline CDR1 is SGHTA and CDR2 FQGNSA. Here the CDR3 DNA reads TGTGCCAGCAGCCTGACAGACCCATATAGCAATCAGCCCCAGCATTTT. Amino acid sequence: CASSLTDPYSNQPQHF.

The chain recombines TRBV5-1 with TRBJ1-1; 7 bases align to TRBD1. V shed 4 bases and J 5 bases; nucleotides not matched to a gene: 5. The CDR3 covers 13 residues. Germline assignment: CDR1 SGHRS and CDR2 YFSETQ. The CDR3 DNA reads as TGCGCCAGCAGCAGTACAGGGGTAACTGAAGCTTTCTTT. Protein product: CASSSTGVTEAFF.

The chain has TRBV7-2 and TRBJ1-2; D may be TRBD1 (5 bases). V was pared by 2 bases and J by 8 bases, with 12 bases between. Germline loops: CDR1 SGHTA, CDR2 FQGNSA. There are 13 residues in the CDR3. The CDR3 DNA reads as TGTGCCAGCAGCTTACAGGGTCTTCGGGGCTACACCTTC. Translation: CASSLQGLRGYTF.

This clonotype showed up just once. The chain has TRBV30 and TRBJ1-5; D is ambiguous. Germline V gene sequence: CDR1 GTSNPN, CDR2 SVGIG (reference sequence). Trimming took 1 base from V and 5 from J, leaving 9 bases between them. This CDR3 comprises 13 residues. CDR3 DNA: TGTGCCTGGAGTGGCATGAGTGATCAGCCCCAGCATTTT. It is translated as CAWSGMSDQPQHF. Based on the CDR3 plus reference TRBV30 and TRBJ1-5, the full variable domain is SQTIHQWPATLVQPVGSPLSLECTVEGTSNPNLYWYRQAAGRGLQLLFYSVGIGQISSEVPQNLSASRPQDRQFILSSKKLLLSDSGFYLCAWSGMSDQPQHFGDGTRLSIL.

The genes are TRBV5-6 and TRBJ1-1; 10 nucleotides align to TRBD1. V lost 8 bases to trimming and J lost 3 bases; unmatched junction nucleotides: 7. The CDR3 contains 14 residues. Per the germline V gene, CDR1 is SGHDT and CDR2 is YYEEEE. The DNA for the CDR3 is TGTGCCAGTGGGGACAGGGGCGTGGACACTGAAGCTTTCTTT. Encoded protein: CASGDRGVDTEAFF.

This clonotype was seen only a few times. The chain has TRBV11-2 and TRBJ1-1; D unresolved. Germline CDR1 reads SGHAT; CDR2 reads FQNNGV. The CDR3 contains 14 residues. The V gene lost 3 bases and the J gene lost 0 bases, with 8 bases spanning the gap. The CDR3 sequence: CASSLANMNTEAFF. The CDR3 nucleotides read TGTGCCAGCAGCTTGGCAAACATGAACACTGAAGCTTTCTTT. Drawing the rest from reference TRBV11-2 and TRBJ1-1, the complete variable domain is EAGVAQSPRYKIIEKRQSVAFWCNPISGHATLYWYQQILGQGPKLLIQFQNNGVVDDSQLPKDRFSAERLKGVDSTLKIQPAKLEDSAVYLCASSLANMNTEAFFGQGTRLTVV.